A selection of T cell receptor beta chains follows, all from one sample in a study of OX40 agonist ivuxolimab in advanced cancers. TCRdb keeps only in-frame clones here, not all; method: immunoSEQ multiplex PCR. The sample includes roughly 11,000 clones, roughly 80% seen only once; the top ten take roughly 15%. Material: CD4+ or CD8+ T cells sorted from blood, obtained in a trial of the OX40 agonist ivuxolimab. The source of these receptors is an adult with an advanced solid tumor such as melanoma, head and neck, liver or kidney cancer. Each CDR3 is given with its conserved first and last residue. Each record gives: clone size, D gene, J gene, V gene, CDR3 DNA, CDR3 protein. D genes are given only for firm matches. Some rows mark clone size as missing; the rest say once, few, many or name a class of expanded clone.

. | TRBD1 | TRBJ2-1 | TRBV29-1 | TGCAGCGTTGAAGATTTAGGGGACAGGCGGCAGTTCTTC | CSVEDLGDRRQFF
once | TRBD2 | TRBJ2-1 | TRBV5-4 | TGTGCCAGCAGCTTTGATGACGGGAGGGCCGAGCAGTTCTTC | CASSFDDGRAEQFF
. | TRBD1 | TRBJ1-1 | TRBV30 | TGTGCCTGGAGGGCCGGGACAGGGGACACTGAAGCTTTCTTT | CAWRAGTGDTEAFF
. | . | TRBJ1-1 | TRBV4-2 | TGTGCCAGCAGCCAAGATAGGCAGAGCATGAACACTGAAGCTTTCTTT | CASSQDRQSMNTEAFF
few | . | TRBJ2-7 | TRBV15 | TGTGCCACCAGCAGCCTATTTTTCGCCGAGCAGTACTTC | CATSSLFFAEQYF
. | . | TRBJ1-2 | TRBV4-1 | TGCGCCAGCAGCCAAGAAGAGTCTGGGATCTATGGCTACACCTTC | CASSQEESGIYGYTF
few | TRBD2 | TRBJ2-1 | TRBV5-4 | TGTGCCAGCAGCTTTTCTAGCGGGGACAATGAGCAGTTCTTC | CASSFSSGDNEQFF
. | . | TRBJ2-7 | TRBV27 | TGTGCCAGCAGTTTATGGGGAGGAGAGCAGTACTTC | CASSLWGGEQYF
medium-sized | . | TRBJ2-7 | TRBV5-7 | TGTGCCAGCAGCAACCGGGACCGATGCTCCTACGAGCAGTACTTC | CASSNRDRCSYEQYF
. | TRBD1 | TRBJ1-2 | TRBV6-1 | TGTGCCAGCAGTTCCCAGGGGGGCGGTGGCTATGGCTACACCTTC | CASSSQGGGGYGYTF
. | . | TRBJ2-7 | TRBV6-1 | TGTGCCGGCGGCAGGGGGGGATCGGCCTACGAGCAGTACTTC | CAGGRGGSAYEQYF
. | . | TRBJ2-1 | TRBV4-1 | TGCGCCAGCAGCCAAGATATTAGTGGCGGGTTCTACAATGAGCAGTTCTTC | CASSQDISGGFYNEQFF
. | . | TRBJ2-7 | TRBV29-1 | TGCAGCGTGCGCTGGACGGACTCCTACGAGCAGTACTTC | CSVRWTDSYEQYF
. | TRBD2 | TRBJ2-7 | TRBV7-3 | TGTGCCAGCAGCATACATAGCGGGAGCTCAGCCGAGCAGTACTTC | CASSIHSGSSAEQYF
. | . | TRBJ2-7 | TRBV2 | TGTGCCAGCAGTGAACGAGGGTCGCAGAGCTACGAGCAGTACTTC | CASSERGSQSYEQYF
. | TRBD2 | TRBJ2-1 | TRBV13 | TGTGCCAGCAGCGACGGGACTAGGGGGTTTTCGGCTGAGCAGTTCTTC | CASSDGTRGFSAEQFF
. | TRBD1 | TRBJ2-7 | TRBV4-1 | TGCGCCAGCAGCCTTGGACAGGGGTTCGACGAGCAGTACTTC | CASSLGQGFDEQYF
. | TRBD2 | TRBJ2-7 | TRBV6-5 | TGTGCCAGCAGTTACCGCGGGAGCTCCTACGAGCAGTACTTC | CASSYRGSSYEQYF
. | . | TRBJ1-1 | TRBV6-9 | TGTGCCAGCAGTGAACGGGAGGAGTACACTGAAGCTTTCTTT | CASSEREEYTEAFF